One TCR beta chain is described in this entry. What antigen it recognizes has not been identified. Per-base qualities were not stored, and no clone one base away is much larger. Library preparation was by the immunoSEQ multiplex PCR assay. For the multiplex PCR, a mixture combining 60 forward primers for TCR Vbeta segments and 13 reverse primers for TCR Jbeta segments was used. A multiplex PCR assay on genomic DNA amplified the CDR3 region of rearranged TCR beta genes. The Illumina HiSeq System was used to sequence the amplified TCR beta libraries as 87-base-pair reads. Turning to the authors' computational methods: A later analysis counted tens of millions of unique TCR beta chains across the 550 to 700 repertoires, and about 10 million of these chains were shared by at least two donors. To remove PCR and sequencing errors, raw reads were error-corrected and collapsed into unique sequences using a nearest-neighbor algorithm that merged closely related sequences. CDR3 sequences were aligned to IMGT reference sequences to assign V, D and J gene segments. For a sequence to be retained, a match of at least six nucleotides was required to both a V gene segment and a J gene segment. Rearrangements were called productive when the CDR3 lacked stop codons and stayed in frame with V and J; all others were non-productive. CDR3 was defined according to IMGT convention as the region running from the second conserved V-encoded cysteine to the conserved J-encoded phenylalanine. The earlier analysis of a few hundred of the donors excluded sequences that lacked an unambiguous match to a single V gene segment. In an earlier analysis of several hundred of the donors, a V segment was called functional when productive rearrangements were above 56.7%, and segregating when the standard deviation between donors exceeded 5%. To diagnose cytomegalovirus status from the catalog of TCR beta chain sequences, a statistical classification framework was built. In a later analysis, V and J genes were assigned by comparing TCR nucleotide sequences against IMGT/GENE-DB human TR gene sequences. A later analysis assigned CDR3 sequences and most-parsimonious VDJ recombination scenarios with the TCRdist pipeline. A later analysis defined each TCR beta chain by its CDR3 amino acid sequence plus V-gene family, and excluded reads lacking a unique V-gene family. In a later analysis, 500 to 700 highly shared, low-generation-probability nucleotide sequences were removed to address suspected cross-contamination and a sequencing artifact. A later analysis calculated a clonal expansion index for each public chain from normalized within-repertoire ranks of inferred template counts. In a later analysis, generation probabilities were computed with a VDJ recombination model fitted to out-of-frame rearrangements, and the resulting probabilities were checked against IGoR. In a later analysis, hypergeometric tests were used to score TCR-TCR, TCR-HLA and TCR-CMV co-occurrence, with a repertoire-size bias correction applied to TCR pairs. False discovery rates were estimated in a later analysis by permuting HLA or CMV assignments 20 times. In a later analysis, co-occurring TCRs were grouped using DBSCAN, and TCRdist sequence similarity was added for clustering within HLA-allele-positive subsets. Repertoires with fewer than 30,000 or more than 120,000 public chains, plus five repertoires with anomalous nucleotide sharing, were excluded from co-occurrence clustering. This is the immuneACCESS table as TCRdb keeps it, with only in-frame sequences that have V and J called. A part of the clones is gone; compared with another copy, unresolved V genes explain less than half, and the rest is unexplained. D and trimming were read from the DNA, whereas the V and J calls and clone size are those reported in that table. This sample holds about 190,000 clones; over 70% were observed only once. Together, the top ten hold less than 4% of the sample.

The sample is drawn from a study of cytomegalovirus exposure and HLA in healthy donors (dated by TCRdb to 2016 to 2017). As for the study more broadly: An earlier analysis of some 620 of the donors reported about 260 Gb of sequence data and around 100 million unique TCR beta sequences obtained from about 180 million T cells. HLA typing covered class I and class II loci at four-digit resolution. About 330 gigabases of sequencing data and around 90 million unique TCR sequences made up an early release that covered 500 to 700 HLA-typed donors. Rather than using new phenotypic data, the later analysis identified candidate immune exposures from TCR beta sequences and from how often those sequences occurred across donors. All discovery cohort repertoires had been generated on a single sequencing platform. In an earlier analysis of a few hundred of the donors, high-throughput TCR beta sequencing was used to judge whether each TCR beta V gene segment behaved as functional or pseudogenic. Alongside the repertoire data, information on donor age, sex, ethnicity and CMV serostatus was compiled. Across 300 to 500 genotyped donors of the cohort, an average of about 200,000 unique TCR beta nucleotide sequences per donor were sequenced, and roughly a sixth of those sequences were non-productive. Besides the first cohort of some 670 subjects, a separate validation cohort made up of 120 or so different subjects was used. Typing coverage differed by locus: A, B, C, DRB1 and DQB1 were typed in roughly 629-640 donors, DQA1 in around 500, DPA1 in 600 to 610, and DPB1 in around 490. Genome-wide SNP genotypes for about 65% of the roughly 670 donors were used in a later genetic analysis, which treated that subset as a discovery cohort. The aim of the study was to test whether cataloging public T cell receptors could identify signatures of past pathogen exposure. Of the 300 to 450 genotyped donors, roughly 80% fell in the genetic ancestry cluster associated with self-reported Caucasian donors. Several DR-DQ haplotypes were treated as single units for association and clustering because of strong linkage in the cohort. Using immunosequencing, the study profiled T cell repertoires from some 670 subjects and related those repertoires to cytomegalovirus serostatus. A later analysis re-examined previously published TCR beta repertoires from 610 or so donors and added high-resolution HLA genotyping to investigate patterns of TCR occurrence. High-throughput TCR immunosequencing, statistical association of individual TCRs with disease status, and machine learning were combined to predict cytomegalovirus infection status.

In total, just over 650 healthy bone marrow donors made up the cohort. At the time of sampling, every cohort member was nominally healthy, though immune exposures that went unrecorded were likely present. The donor was CMV seropositive and was included in the group of 270 or so seropositive cohort members. Each donor provided a peripheral blood sample, and peripheral blood mononuclear cells were used for TCR beta sequencing. Genomic DNA was extracted from the blood cell samples with the Qiagen DNeasy Blood Extraction Kit. Per the germline V gene (reference sequence), MNHEY is the CDR1 and SMNVEV is the CDR2. V lost 6 bases and J lost 3 bases; the stretch between them is 11 bases long. The CDR3 covers 13 residues, taking in both the cysteine and the phenylalanine. Just CDR3 DNA is preserved here, 39 bases in frame from base 1. Overall study results and their limits: Only TCR beta chains were sequenced in this cohort, and the absence of alpha or paired-chain data limited detectable features. At a false discovery rate of 0.05, a later analysis linked about 16,000 TCR beta sequences to specific HLA alleles. The only immune exposure information available for the cohort was CMV serostatus. Three of the identified cytomegalovirus-associated TCR beta chains were confirmed in vitro to be specific for cytomegalovirus antigens. Because HLA typing was unavailable for some donors at each locus, only the typed subset was used in association tests. Correlated functional status among segregating V segments might reflect linkage disequilibrium, but an unknown experimental factor could not be ruled out. A further reported finding was that TCR beta sequences accurately predicted the HLA-A and HLA-B alleles for most subjects in the first cohort. In a later analysis, HLA-associated TCR beta chains were found to be more clonally expanded and to have lower generation probabilities than equally common non-associated chains. An earlier analysis of approximately 590 of the donors showed that most TCR beta V segments appeared in productive rearrangements either about 87% or about 30% of the time, which broadly matched IMGT annotations. In a later analysis, the rate of TCR association differed among HLA loci, with DRB1 alleles having the most associated TCRs and HLA-C alleles having the fewest. In the study, approximately 160 TCR beta chains were listed as associated with cytomegalovirus. The authors suggested that the approach could potentially be generalized to other disease states and immunological phenotypes. The classifier was reported to diagnose cytomegalovirus status with high specificity and sensitivity in both the original and validation cohorts. In a later analysis, several top co-occurrence clusters were reported to appear linked to parvovirus B19, influenza, CMV and Epstein-Barr virus. While some public TCRs were present in many individuals, most TCR sequences turned up only very rarely across donors. When HLA alleles, especially DR and DQ, strongly co-occurred, TCR associations were difficult to assign to individual alleles. In a later genetic analysis, fewer N-insertions in productive TCRs were reported among donors in an Asian-associated ancestry cluster than the roughly 700-donor mean. An association between a missense DCLRE1C variant and V-gene and J-gene trimming of TCR beta chains was found in a later genetic analysis and replicated in an independent cohort. A cluster of highly shared sequence variants was judged likely to represent a technical artifact of the sequencing pipeline. Because counts were too low, roughly 17 rarely observed V segments, including chromosome 9 orphons, were left out of the earlier analysis of 500 to 650 of the donors. A later analysis found that most CMV-associated TCR beta chains appeared HLA-restricted, with HLA associations seemingly driven largely by CMV exposure. Because the 87-base-pair reads could not distinguish some IMGT-functional V segments, including TRBV6-2 and TRBV6-3, those segments were excluded. Presence/absence analyses assumed roughly uniform sequencing depth across donors, an assumption that may not hold.

The clonotype originates from a woman aged 25-40 years in good health and CMV-seropositive. The chain is assembled from TRBV27 and TRBJ2-5; a tentative D match to TRBD1 spans 6 bases. The sample comprised PBMCs. This receptor has the CDR3 CASRPQGKETQYF. The base sequence is TGTGCCAGCAGACCTCAGGGGAAAGAGACCCAGTACTTC.